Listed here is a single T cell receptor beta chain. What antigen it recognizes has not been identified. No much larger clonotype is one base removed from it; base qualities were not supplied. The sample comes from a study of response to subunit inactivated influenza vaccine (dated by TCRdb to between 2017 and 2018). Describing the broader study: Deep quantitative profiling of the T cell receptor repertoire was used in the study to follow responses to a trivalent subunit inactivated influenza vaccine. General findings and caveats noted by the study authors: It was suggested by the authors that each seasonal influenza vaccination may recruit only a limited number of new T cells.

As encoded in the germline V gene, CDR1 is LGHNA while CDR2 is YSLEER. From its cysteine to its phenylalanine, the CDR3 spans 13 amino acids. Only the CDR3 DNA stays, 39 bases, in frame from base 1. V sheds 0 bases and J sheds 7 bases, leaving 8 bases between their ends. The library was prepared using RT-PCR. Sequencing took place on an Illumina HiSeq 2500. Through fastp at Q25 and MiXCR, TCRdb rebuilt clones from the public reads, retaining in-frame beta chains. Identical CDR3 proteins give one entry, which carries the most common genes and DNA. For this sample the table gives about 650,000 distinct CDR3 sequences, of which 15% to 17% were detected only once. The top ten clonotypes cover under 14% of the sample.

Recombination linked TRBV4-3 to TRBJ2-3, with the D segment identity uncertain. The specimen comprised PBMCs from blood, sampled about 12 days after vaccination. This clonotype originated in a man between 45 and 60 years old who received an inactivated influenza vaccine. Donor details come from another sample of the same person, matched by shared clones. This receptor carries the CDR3 CASSQETGHTQYF. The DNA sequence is TGCGCCAGCAGCCAAGAAACGGGCCATACGCAGTATTTT.